The entry below gives a single T cell receptor beta chain sequence along with its context. It lacks a known antigen. Base qualities are missing; no much larger clone stands one base away. The CDR3 regions of human TCRbeta chains were subjected to immunosequencing. The authors' pipeline ran thus. TCRs in the repertoires were compared against a reference library of SARS-CoV-2-specific TCRs that had been generated with the MIRA antigen-specificity platform. Breadth was defined as the fraction of unique TCRs that were SARS-CoV-2-associated. Depth was defined as the fraction of total T cells that were SARS-CoV-2-associated. Using the MIRA data, every spike-specific TCR was mapped to the spike region that the TCR reacted to and assigned to either a CD4 or a CD8 class. Log10-transformed breadth and depth values were compared by one-way ANOVA with Sidak's multiple comparisons tests. Here the immuneACCESS table is served through TCRdb, limited to in-frame sequences with V and J called. Missing clones are a known gap in these copies; in checked studies unresolved V genes cover under half, and the rest lacks a known reason. The DNA was the basis for D and trimming; V, J and clone size are from that table. The sample profile shows tens of thousands of clones; approximately 90% of them were found once. The top ten clonotypes cover 4% to 6% of the sample.

The CDR3 numbers 14 residues from cysteine through phenylalanine. The CDR3 DNA has 42 bases and is translated from base 1. CDR1 SGHTA and CDR2 FQGNSA are derived from the germline V gene. The germline ends are 15 bases apart after V is trimmed by 4 bases and J by 6 bases. The data derive from a study of T cell responses to AZD1222 COVID-19 vaccine (dated by TCRdb to the early 2020s). Some background on the complete study: A total of approximately 240 trial participants underwent TCR sequencing, of whom around 200 received two doses of AZD1222 and about 25 received two doses of the MenACWY control vaccine. Trial participants were enrolled into age subgroups of 18-55, 56-69 and 70-plus years, which contained approximately 150, 28 and 58 TCR-sequenced participants, respectively. What the authors observed across the whole study: Most participants were white British and females outnumbered males, and the authors suggested that clonal diversity may have been underestimated. Because no samples from the day 14 peak response were available, repertoires could be characterized only after the peak T cell response. Spike-specific TCR breadth and depth rose significantly after two AZD1222 doses compared with day 0 and with MenACWY recipients. The 56-69-year group was small, and its depth increase did not reach significance, likely because of low power. The vaccine-associated CD4 TCRs covered the entire spike protein, and the dominant responses fell in regions 160-218 and 743-854. Reportedly, almost half of the unique spike-specific TCRs recognized epitopes lying outside the regions that are mutated in the B.1.351 and B.1.1.7 variants. Conclusions about previously exposed vaccinees were limited because only 5 or 6 AZD1222 recipients were SARS-CoV-2 seropositive at baseline.

The time point label, as the study defines it: baseline before first vaccination. The treatment or condition label here, explained by the study, means: meningococcal conjugate vaccine given as trial control. The vaccinee samples were drawn from two UK trials, COV001 and COV002, one of which was a single-blind randomized controlled phase 2/3 trial testing AZD1222 (ChAdOx1 nCoV-19) in healthy adults. For TCRbeta chain sequencing, PBMC samples were collected from trial participants at day 0 and at day 28 after the second dose. This chain is built from TRBV7-2 and TRBJ1-2; the D segment could be TRBD1, given 6 matching bases. The material was peripheral blood, obtained on day 0 of MenACWY control vaccination. The source is an adult in good health. The CDR3 amino acid sequence is: CASSSARGTDGYTF. Read as DNA, the sequence is TGTGCCAGCAGCTCGGCGAGGGGGACGGATGGCTACACCTTC.